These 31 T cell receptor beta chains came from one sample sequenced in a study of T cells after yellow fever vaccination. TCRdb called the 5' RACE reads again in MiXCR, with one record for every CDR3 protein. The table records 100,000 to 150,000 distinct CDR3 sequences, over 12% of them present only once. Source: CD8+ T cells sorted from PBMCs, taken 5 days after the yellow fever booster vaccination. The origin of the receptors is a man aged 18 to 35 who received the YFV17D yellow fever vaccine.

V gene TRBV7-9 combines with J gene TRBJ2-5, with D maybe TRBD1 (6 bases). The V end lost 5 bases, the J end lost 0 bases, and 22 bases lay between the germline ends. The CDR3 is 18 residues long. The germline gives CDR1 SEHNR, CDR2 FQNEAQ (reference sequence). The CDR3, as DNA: TGTGCCAGCAGCACCCCCGTCAGGGGCGAAGGATACCAAGAGACCCAGTACTTC. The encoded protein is CASSTPVRGEGYQETQYF.

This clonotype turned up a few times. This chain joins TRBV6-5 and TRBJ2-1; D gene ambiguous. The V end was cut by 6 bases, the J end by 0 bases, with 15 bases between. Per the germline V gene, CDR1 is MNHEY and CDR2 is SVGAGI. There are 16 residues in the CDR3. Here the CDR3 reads CASRGKFVSSYNEQFF. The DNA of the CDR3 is TGTGCCAGCAGGGGGAAATTCGTAAGCTCCTACAATGAGCAGTTCTTC.

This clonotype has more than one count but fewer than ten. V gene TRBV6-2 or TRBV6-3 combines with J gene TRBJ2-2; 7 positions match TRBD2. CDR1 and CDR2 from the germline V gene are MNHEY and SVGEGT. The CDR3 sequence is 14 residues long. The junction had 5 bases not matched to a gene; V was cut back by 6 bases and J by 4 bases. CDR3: CASRDVAGTGELFF. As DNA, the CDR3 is TGTGCCAGCAGAGACGTAGCGGGCACCGGGGAGCTGTTTTTT.

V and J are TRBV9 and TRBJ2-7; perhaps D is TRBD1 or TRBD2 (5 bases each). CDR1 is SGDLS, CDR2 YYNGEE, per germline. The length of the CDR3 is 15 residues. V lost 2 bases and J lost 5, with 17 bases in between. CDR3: CASSVRGNRGNEQYF. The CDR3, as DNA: TGTGCCAGCAGCGTTAGGGGCAACCGGGGCAACGAGCAGTACTTC.

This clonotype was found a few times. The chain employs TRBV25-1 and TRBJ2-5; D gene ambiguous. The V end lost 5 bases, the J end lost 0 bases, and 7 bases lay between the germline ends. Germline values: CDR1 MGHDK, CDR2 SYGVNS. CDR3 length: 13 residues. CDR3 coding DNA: TGTGCCAGCAGTCCCCGGTACCAAGAGACCCAGTACTTC. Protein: CASSPRYQETQYF.

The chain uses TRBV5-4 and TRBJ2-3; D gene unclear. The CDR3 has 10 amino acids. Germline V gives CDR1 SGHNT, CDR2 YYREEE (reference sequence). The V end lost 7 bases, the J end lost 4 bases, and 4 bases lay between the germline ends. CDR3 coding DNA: TGTGCCAGCCCTGCAGATACGCAGTATTTT. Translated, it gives CASPADTQYF.

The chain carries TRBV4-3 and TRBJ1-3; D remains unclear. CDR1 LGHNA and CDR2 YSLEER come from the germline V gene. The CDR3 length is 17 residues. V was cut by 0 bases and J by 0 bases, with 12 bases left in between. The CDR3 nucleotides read TGCGCCAGCAGCCAAGATCGGGTGAGGGCCTCTGGAAACACCATATATTTT. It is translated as CASSQDRVRASGNTIYF.

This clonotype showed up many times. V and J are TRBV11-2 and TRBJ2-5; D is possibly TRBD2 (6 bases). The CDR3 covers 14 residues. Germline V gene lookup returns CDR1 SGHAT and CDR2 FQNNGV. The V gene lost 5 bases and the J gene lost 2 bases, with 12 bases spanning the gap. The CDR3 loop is CASSELGGQETQYF. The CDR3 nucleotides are TGTGCCAGCAGCGAGTTGGGGGGACAAGAGACCCAGTACTTC. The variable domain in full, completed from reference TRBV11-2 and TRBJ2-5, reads EAGVAQSPRYKIIEKRQSVAFWCNPISGHATLYWYQQILGQGPKLLIQFQNNGVVDDSQLPKDRFSAERLKGVDSTLKIQPAKLEDSAVYLCASSELGGQETQYFGPGTRLLVL.

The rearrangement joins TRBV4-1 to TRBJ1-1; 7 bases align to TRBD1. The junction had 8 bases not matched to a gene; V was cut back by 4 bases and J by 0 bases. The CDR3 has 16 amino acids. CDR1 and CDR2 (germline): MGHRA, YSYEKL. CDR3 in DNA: TGCGCCAGCAGCCCCCCGGGACAGATCTTGAACACTGAAGCTTTCTTT. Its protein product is CASSPPGQILNTEAFF.

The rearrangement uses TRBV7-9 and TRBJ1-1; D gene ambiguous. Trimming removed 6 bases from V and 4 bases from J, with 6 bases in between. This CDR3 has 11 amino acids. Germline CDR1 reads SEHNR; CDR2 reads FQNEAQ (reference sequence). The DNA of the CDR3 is TGTGCCAGCAGTGTCTCCACTGAAGCTTTCTTT. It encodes CASSVSTEAFF. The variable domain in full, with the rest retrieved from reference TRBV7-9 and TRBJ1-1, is DTGVSQNPRHKITKRGQNVTFRCDPISEHNRLYWYRQTLGQGPEFLTYFQNEAQLEKSRLLSDRFSAERPKGSFSTLEIQRTEQGDSAMYLCASSVSTEAFFGQGTRLTVV.

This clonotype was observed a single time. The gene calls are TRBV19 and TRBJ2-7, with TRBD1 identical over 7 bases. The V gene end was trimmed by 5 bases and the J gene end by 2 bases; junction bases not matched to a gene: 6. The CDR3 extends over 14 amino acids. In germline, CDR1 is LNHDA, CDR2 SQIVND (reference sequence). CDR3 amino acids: CASSASGTAYEQYF. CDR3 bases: TGTGCCAGTAGTGCTTCCGGGACAGCCTACGAGCAGTACTTC.

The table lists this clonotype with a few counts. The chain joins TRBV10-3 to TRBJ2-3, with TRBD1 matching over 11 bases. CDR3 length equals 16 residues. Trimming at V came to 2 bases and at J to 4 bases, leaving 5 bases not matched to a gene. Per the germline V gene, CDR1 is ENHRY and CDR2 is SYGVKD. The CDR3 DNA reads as TGTGCCATCAGTGAGGCGGGACAGGGGGTGTCAGATACGCAGTATTTT. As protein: CAISEAGQGVSDTQYF.

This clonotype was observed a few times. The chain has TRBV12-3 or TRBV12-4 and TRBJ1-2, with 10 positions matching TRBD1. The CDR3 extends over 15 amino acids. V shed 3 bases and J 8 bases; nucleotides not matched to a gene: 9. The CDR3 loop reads CASSFTLGTGAGYTF. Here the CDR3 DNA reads TGTGCCAGCAGTTTTACTCTCGGGACAGGGGCCGGCTACACCTTC.

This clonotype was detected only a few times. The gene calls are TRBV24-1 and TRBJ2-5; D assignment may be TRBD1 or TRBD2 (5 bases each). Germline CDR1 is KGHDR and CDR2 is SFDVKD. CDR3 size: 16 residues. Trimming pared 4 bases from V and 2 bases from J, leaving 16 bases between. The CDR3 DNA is TGTGCCACCAGTGAGGGACCCAGATTGAGACAAGAGACCCAGTACTTC. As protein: CATSEGPRLRQETQYF.

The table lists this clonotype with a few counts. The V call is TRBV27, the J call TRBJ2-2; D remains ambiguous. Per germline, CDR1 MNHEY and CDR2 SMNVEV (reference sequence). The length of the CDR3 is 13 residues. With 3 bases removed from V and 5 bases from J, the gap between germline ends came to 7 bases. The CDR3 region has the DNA TGTGCCAGCAGTTTTCACTCAACCGGGGAGCTGTTTTTT. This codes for CASSFHSTGELFF.

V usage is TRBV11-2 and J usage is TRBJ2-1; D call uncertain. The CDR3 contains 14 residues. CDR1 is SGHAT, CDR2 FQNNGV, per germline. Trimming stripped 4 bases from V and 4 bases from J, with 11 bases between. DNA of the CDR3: TGTGCCAGCAGCTCGATGGAGCGTTACAATGAGCAGTTCTTC. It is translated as CASSSMERYNEQFF. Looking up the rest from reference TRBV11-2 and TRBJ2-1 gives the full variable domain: EAGVAQSPRYKIIEKRQSVAFWCNPISGHATLYWYQQILGQGPKLLIQFQNNGVVDDSQLPKDRFSAERLKGVDSTLKIQPAKLEDSAVYLCASSSMERYNEQFFGPGTRLTVL.

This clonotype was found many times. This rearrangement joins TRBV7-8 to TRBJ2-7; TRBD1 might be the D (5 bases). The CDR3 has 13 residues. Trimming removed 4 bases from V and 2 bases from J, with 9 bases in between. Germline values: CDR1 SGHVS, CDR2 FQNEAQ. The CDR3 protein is CASSYSGTYEQYV. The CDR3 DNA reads TGTGCCAGCAGCTATTCAGGGACCTACGAGCAGTACGTC.

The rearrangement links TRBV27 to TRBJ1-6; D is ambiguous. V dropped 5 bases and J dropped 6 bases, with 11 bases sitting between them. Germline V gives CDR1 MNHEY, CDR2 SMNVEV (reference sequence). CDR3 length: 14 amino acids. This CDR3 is CASSKGRGNSPLHF. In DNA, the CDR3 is TGTGCCAGCAGTAAAGGGCGAGGTAATTCACCCCTCCACTTT.

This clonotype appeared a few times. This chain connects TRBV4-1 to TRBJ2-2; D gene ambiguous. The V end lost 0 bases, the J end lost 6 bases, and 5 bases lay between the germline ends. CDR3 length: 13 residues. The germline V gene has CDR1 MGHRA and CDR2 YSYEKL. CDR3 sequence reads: CASSQDIPGELFF. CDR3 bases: TGCGCCAGCAGCCAAGATATCCCCGGGGAGCTGTTTTTT.

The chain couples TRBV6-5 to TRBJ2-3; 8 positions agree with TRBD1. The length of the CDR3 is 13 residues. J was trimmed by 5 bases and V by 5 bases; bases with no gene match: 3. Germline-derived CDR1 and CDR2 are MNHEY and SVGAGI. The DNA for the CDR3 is TGTGCCAGCAGTGCAGGGGGCGGAGATACGCAGTATTTT. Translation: CASSAGGGDTQYF.

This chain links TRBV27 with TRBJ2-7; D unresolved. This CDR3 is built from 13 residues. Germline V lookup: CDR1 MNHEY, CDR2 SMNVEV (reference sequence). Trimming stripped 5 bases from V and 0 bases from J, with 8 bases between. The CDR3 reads CASSLTASYEQYF. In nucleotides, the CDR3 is TGTGCCAGCAGTCTGACGGCCTCCTACGAGCAGTACTTC.

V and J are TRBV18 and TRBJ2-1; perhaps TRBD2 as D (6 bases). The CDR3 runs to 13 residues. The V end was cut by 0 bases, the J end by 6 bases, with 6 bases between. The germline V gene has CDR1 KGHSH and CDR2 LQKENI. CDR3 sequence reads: CASSPPEGNEQFF. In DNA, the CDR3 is TGTGCCAGCTCACCACCGGAGGGCAATGAGCAGTTCTTC.

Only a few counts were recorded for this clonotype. CDR3 DNA: TGTGCCAGCAGTTACTCGGGCGGTCCGGGGGAGACCCAGTACTTC. Its translation is CASSYSGGPGETQYF. V and J are TRBV6-5 and TRBJ2-5; TRBD2 is a possible D gene (5 bases). V gave up 0 bases and J gave up 5 bases, with 13 bases separating them. Germline CDR1 is MNHEY and CDR2 is SVGAGI. The CDR3 has 15 amino acids.

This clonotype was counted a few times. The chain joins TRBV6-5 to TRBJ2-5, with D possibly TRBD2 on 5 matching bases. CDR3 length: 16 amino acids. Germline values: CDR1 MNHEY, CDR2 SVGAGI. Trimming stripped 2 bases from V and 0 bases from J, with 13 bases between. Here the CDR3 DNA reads TGTGCCAGCAGTTACGCGCTAGCTCCGTACCAAGAGACCCAGTACTTC. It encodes CASSYALAPYQETQYF.

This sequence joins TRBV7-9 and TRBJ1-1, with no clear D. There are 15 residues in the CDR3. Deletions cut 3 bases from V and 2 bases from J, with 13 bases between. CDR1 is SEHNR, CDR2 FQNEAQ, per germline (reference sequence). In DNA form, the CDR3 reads TGTGCCAGCAGCTTGGGCGGCGGGTTTAACACTGAAGCTTTCTTT. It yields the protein CASSLGGGFNTEAFF.

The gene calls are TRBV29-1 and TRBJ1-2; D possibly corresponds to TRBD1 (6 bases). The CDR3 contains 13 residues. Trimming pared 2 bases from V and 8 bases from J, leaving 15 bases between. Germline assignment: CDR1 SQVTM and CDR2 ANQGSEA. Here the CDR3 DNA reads TGCAGCGTTGAATTGTCGACAGGAGGAGGCTACACCTTC. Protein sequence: CSVELSTGGGYTF. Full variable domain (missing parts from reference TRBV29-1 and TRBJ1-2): SAVISQKPSRDICQRGTSLTIQCQVDSQVTMMFWYRQQPGQSLTLIATANQGSEATYESGFVIDKFPISRPNLTFSTLTVSNMSPEDSSIYLCSVELSTGGGYTFGSGTRLTVV.

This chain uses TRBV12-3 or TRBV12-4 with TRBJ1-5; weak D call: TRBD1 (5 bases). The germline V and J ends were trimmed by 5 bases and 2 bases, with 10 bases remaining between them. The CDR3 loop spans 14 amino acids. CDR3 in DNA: TGTGCCAGCAGTGAAGGGACCGGCAATCAGCCCCAGCATTTT. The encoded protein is CASSEGTGNQPQHF.

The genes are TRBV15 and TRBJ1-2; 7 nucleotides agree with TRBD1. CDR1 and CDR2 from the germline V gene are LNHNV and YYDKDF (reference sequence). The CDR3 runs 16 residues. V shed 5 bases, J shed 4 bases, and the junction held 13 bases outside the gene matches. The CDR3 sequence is CATSGIEGASGYGYTF. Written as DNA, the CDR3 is TGTGCCACCAGCGGTATTGAGGGGGCGTCTGGCTATGGCTACACCTTC.

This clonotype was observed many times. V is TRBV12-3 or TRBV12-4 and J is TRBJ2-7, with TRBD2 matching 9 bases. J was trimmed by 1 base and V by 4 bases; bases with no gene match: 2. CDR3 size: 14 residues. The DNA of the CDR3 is TGTGCCAGCAGTTGGACTAGCGCGTCCTACGAGCAGTACTTC. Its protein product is CASSWTSASYEQYF.

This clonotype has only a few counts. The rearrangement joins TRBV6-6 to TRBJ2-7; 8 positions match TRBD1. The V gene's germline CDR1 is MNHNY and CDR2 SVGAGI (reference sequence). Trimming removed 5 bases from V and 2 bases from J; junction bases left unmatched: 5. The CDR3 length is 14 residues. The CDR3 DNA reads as TGTGCCAGCAGTCCCCAGGGGGCCCCCTACGAGCAGTACTTC. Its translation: CASSPQGAPYEQYF.

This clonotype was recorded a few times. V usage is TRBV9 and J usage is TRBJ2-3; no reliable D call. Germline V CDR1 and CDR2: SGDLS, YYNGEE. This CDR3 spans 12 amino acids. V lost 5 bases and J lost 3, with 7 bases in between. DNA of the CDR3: TGTGCCAGCAGTATGGGAACAGATACGCAGTATTTT. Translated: CASSMGTDTQYF.